This T cell receptor (beta chain) stems from a study of Ad26.COV2.S vaccination and SARS-CoV-2 variants. Treatment meaning: roughly 19 received Ad26.COV2.S at low or high dose, single or two shots; 5 received placebo; per-sample allocation not given. Collection of samples fell on day 63 after the first vaccine or placebo injection. An Ad26 vector expressing Wuhan-strain SARS-CoV-2 spike constituted the vaccine. Clones were sequenced by immunoSEQ multiplex PCR, and TCRdb holds only the in-frame ones, with some missing. The profile covers over 400,000 clones, with roughly nine tenths appearing a single time and about 2.5% taken by the ten largest. CDR3 length: 13 amino acids. V shed 5 bases and J shed 4 bases, with 11 bases lying between them. Per germline, CDR1 SGHTA and CDR2 FQGNSA.

Sequencing was performed on peripheral blood, taken in a trial of Ad26.COV2.S vaccine versus placebo. This clonotype was sampled from a person aged 18-65 years who received the Ad26.COV2.S COVID-19 vaccine or a placebo. The chain recombines TRBV7-2 with TRBJ1-2, with D possibly matching TRBD1 (5 bases). CDR3 sequence: CASSQDRPYGYTF. CDR3 DNA sequence: TGTGCCAGCAGCCAAGACAGACCCTATGGCTACACCTTC.